A selection of T cell receptor beta chains follows, all from one sample in a study of T-cell reconstitution after alpha-beta-depleted transplantation in children. TCRdb fed the PCR reads into MiXCR, producing one record per CDR3 protein. The table shows over 400,000 distinct CDR3 sequences, with about 40% occurring only once. The sample here was PBMCs, taken before TCRalphabeta/CD19-depleted stem cell transplant. These TCRs come from a girl aged 2 to 10 with aplastic anemia, due to receive a stem cell transplant. The CDR3 runs from the conserved cysteine through the conserved F or W. Each record gives: V gene, clone size, D gene, J gene, CDR3 protein, CDR3 DNA. The D gene is left open where the match is weak. Some rows mark clone size as missing; the rest say once, few, many or name a class of expanded clone.

V: TRBV30; size: few; D: -; J: TRBJ2-3; CDR3: CAWGRGGQADTQYF; DNA: TGTGCCTGGGGGAGGGGGGGCCAGGCAGATACGCAGTATTTT
V: TRBV18; size: -; D: -; J: TRBJ1-5; CDR3: CASSRAGAQPQHF; DNA: TGTGCCAGCTCACGGGCGGGGGCTCAGCCCCAGCATTTT
V: TRBV20-1; size: -; D: TRBD1; J: TRBJ1-6; CDR3: CSARQGAQNSPLHF; DNA: TGCAGTGCGCGACAGGGGGCGCAGAATTCACCCCTCCACTTT
V: TRBV12-3/TRBV12-4; size: many; D: TRBD2; J: TRBJ2-7; CDR3: CASSLGKVTSGSSYEQYF; DNA: TGTGCCAGCAGTCTAGGAAAGGTTACTAGCGGGAGCTCCTACGAGCAGTACTTC
V: TRBV27; size: many; D: -; J: TRBJ1-1; CDR3: CASRSHGTFDTEAFF; DNA: TGTGCCAGCAGATCTCACGGGACATTCGACACTGAAGCTTTCTTT
V: TRBV7-9; size: many; D: TRBD1; J: TRBJ2-1; CDR3: CASSFSGTGSQFF; DNA: TGTGCCAGCAGCTTTTCCGGGACAGGGTCCCAGTTCTTC
V: TRBV3-1; size: few; D: -; J: TRBJ1-5; CDR3: CASSQGHKGQPQHF; DNA: TGTGCCAGCAGCCAAGGTCACAAGGGTCAGCCCCAGCATTTT
V: TRBV7-9; size: few; D: -; J: TRBJ2-1; CDR3: CASSLGFRPANDEQFF; DNA: TGTGCCAGCAGCTTAGGGTTCCGGCCCGCCAACGATGAGCAGTTCTTC
V: TRBV10-3; size: -; D: TRBD1; J: TRBJ2-5; CDR3: CAISDPPGTGETQYF; DNA: TGTGCCATCAGTGACCCTCCCGGGACAGGGGAGACCCAGTACTTC
V: TRBV7-8; size: -; D: TRBD2; J: TRBJ2-7; CDR3: CASSRNRRAGTSSYEQYF; DNA: TGTGCCAGCAGCCGTAATCGGAGAGCCGGGACTAGCTCCTACGAGCAGTACTTC
V: TRBV10-3; size: -; D: -; J: TRBJ2-7; CDR3: CAISDTFYEQYF; DNA: TGTGCCATCAGTGACACCTTCTACGAGCAGTACTTC
V: TRBV5-1; size: -; D: -; J: TRBJ2-6; CDR3: CASSVTGLSGANVLTF; DNA: TGCGCCAGCAGCGTCACAGGGCTATCTGGGGCCAACGTCCTGACTTTC
V: TRBV5-1; size: -; D: TRBD1; J: TRBJ2-7; CDR3: CASSLVSGTEIFEQYF; DNA: TGCGCCAGCAGCTTGGTATCCGGGACAGAGATTTTCGAGCAGTACTTC
V: TRBV29-1; size: -; D: TRBD2; J: TRBJ2-1; CDR3: CSVEVTSGIHEQFF; DNA: TGCAGCGTTGAAGTGACTAGCGGGATCCATGAGCAGTTCTTC
V: TRBV18; size: -; D: TRBD1; J: TRBJ2-7; CDR3: CASSPPGGSQRQYF; DNA: TGTGCCAGCTCACCCCCAGGGGGCAGCCAAAGGCAGTACTTC
V: TRBV7-2; size: many; D: -; J: TRBJ2-7; CDR3: CASSPPGSLVEQYF; DNA: TGTGCCAGCAGCCCTCCCGGGAGCCTAGTCGAGCAGTACTTC
V: TRBV5-1; size: -; D: -; J: TRBJ1-1; CDR3: CASRIQERSGAFF; DNA: TGCGCCAGCAGGATACAGGAAAGAAGCGGAGCTTTCTTT
V: TRBV6-5; size: -; D: -; J: TRBJ2-7; CDR3: CASSSASYEQYF; DNA: TGTGCCAGCAGCTCAGCGTCCTACGAGCAGTACTTC
V: TRBV29-1; size: -; D: -; J: TRBJ2-7; CDR3: CSVDLGGDEQYF; DNA: TGCAGCGTTGACCTGGGGGGCGACGAGCAGTACTTC
V: TRBV11-2; size: -; D: TRBD1; J: TRBJ1-2; CDR3: CASSFRQGDWGYTF; DNA: TGTGCCAGCAGCTTCCGTCAGGGGGATTGGGGCTACACCTTC
V: TRBV7-8; size: -; D: TRBD2; J: TRBJ2-3; CDR3: CASSRREGDTQYF; DNA: TGTGCCAGCAGTCGCCGGGAGGGGGATACGCAGTATTTT
V: TRBV7-2; size: -; D: -; J: TRBJ1-1; CDR3: CASSLGGVPEAFF; DNA: TGTGCCAGCAGCTTAGGGGGGGTTCCTGAAGCTTTCTTT
V: TRBV2; size: few; D: -; J: TRBJ2-6; CDR3: CANRDTSSGANVLTF; DNA: TGTGCCAACCGGGACACCTCCTCTGGGGCCAACGTCCTGACTTTC
V: TRBV5-1; size: few; D: TRBD1; J: TRBJ2-7; CDR3: CASSWGQGAIEQYF; DNA: TGCGCCAGCAGCTGGGGACAGGGAGCTATCGAGCAGTACTTC
V: TRBV7-9; size: -; D: -; J: TRBJ1-2; CDR3: CASSGGLGGNGHTF; DNA: TGTGCCAGCAGCGGAGGACTGGGTGGAAATGGCCACACCTTC
V: TRBV27; size: -; D: TRBD2; J: TRBJ2-7; CDR3: CASNSGTSGTSPYEQYF; DNA: TGTGCCAGCAATTCCGGGACTAGCGGAACGAGTCCCTACGAGCAGTACTTC
V: TRBV21-1; size: many; D: -; J: TRBJ2-2; CDR3: CASSKWESGLSAGELFF; DNA: TGTGCCAGCAGCAAATGGGAATCGGGGCTGTCCGCCGGGGAGCTGTTTTTT
V: TRBV29-1; size: few; D: -; J: TRBJ1-2; CDR3: CSVDLNLRTDYGYTF; DNA: TGCAGCGTTGACCTAAACCTGCGGACGGACTATGGCTACACCTTC
V: TRBV10-3; size: few; D: TRBD1; J: TRBJ2-3; CDR3: CAIRGQGSDTQYF; DNA: TGTGCCATCAGGGGACAGGGGTCAGATACGCAGTATTTT
V: TRBV5-8; size: few; D: TRBD2; J: TRBJ2-1; CDR3: CASSSWTSAYNEQFF; DNA: TGTGCCAGCAGCTCGTGGACTAGCGCCTACAATGAGCAGTTCTTC
V: TRBV13; size: -; D: -; J: TRBJ1-4; CDR3: CASSSTTPSTGLPGIEKLFF; DNA: TGTGCCAGCAGCTCCACTACTCCGTCGACCGGCCTACCTGGCATCGAAAAACTGTTTTTT
V: TRBV20-1; size: -; D: -; J: TRBJ2-4; CDR3: CSARYGNQYF; DNA: TGCAGTGCTAGATACGGGAATCAGTACTTC
V: TRBV5-6; size: few; D: -; J: TRBJ2-7; CDR3: CASSFGQRSSYEQYF; DNA: TGTGCCAGCAGCTTCGGACAGCGGAGCTCCTACGAGCAGTACTTC
V: TRBV20-1; size: -; D: -; J: TRBJ2-3; CDR3: CSARDIASDADTQYF; DNA: TGCAGTGCTAGAGATATAGCCTCGGATGCAGATACGCAGTATTTT
V: TRBV6-5; size: few; D: -; J: TRBJ2-1; CDR3: CASRDRGGQFF; DNA: TGTGCCAGCAGGGACAGAGGAGGGCAGTTCTTC